This is a list of T cell receptor beta chains from one sample in a study of blood T cell repertoires in COVID-19. Only in-frame clones appear in the TCRdb table, and some are missing; sequencing was by immunoSEQ multiplex PCR. The sample shows about 59,000 clones, about 82% of them seen only once. Sequenced input: peripheral blood. The receptors were sampled from a human donor in a cohort sampled during active COVID-19. The CDR3 runs from the conserved cysteine through the conserved F or W. A D gene is named only where the DNA matches it firmly. Clone size is not always given. Where it is, it says once, few, many or a class for expanded clones.

CASSVDTGAYEQYF	TGTGCCAGCAGCGTAGATACAGGGGCCTACGAGCAGTACTTC	-	TRBD1	14	TRBV9	TRBJ2-7
CASSSGVPGYTF	TGTGCCAGCAGTTCAGGGGTGCCTGGCTACACCTTC	-	-	12	TRBV7-2	TRBJ1-2
CASSGYRKTNYGYTF	TGTGCCAGCAGCGGGTACAGGAAAACTAACTATGGCTACACCTTC	-	-	15	TRBV9	TRBJ1-2
CASSSQENTEAFF	TGTGCCAGCAGCTCACAGGAAAACACTGAAGCTTTCTTT	once	-	13	TRBV7-2	TRBJ1-1
CASSSRTSASTDTQYF	TGTGCCAGCAGCTCCAGGACTAGCGCTAGCACAGATACGCAGTATTTT	-	TRBD2	16	TRBV5-4	TRBJ2-3
CASSPNTGQGNGNTIYF	TGTGCCAGCTCACCGAACACCGGACAGGGAAACGGAAACACCATATATTTT	-	TRBD1	17	TRBV18	TRBJ1-3
CASSPGTGPNYGYTF	TGTGCCAGCAGCCCGGGGACAGGGCCTAACTATGGCTACACCTTC	-	TRBD1	15	TRBV7-6	TRBJ1-2
CASSQVFRTRENTGELFF	TGTGCCAGCAGCCAAGTTTTCAGGACAAGGGAGAACACCGGGGAGCTGTTTTTT	-	-	18	TRBV3-1/TRBV3-2	TRBJ2-2
CASRDTGGGYEQYF	TGTGCCAGTAGGGACACGGGAGGGGGCTACGAGCAGTACTTC	-	TRBD2	14	TRBV19	TRBJ2-7
CASSGFQGSVFKGDTQYF	TGTGCCAGCAGCGGGTTTCAGGGGTCAGTTTTTAAAGGCGATACGCAGTATTTT	-	-	18	TRBV27	TRBJ2-3
CASREGQGWDIQYF	TGTGCCAGCAGGGAGGGACAGGGATGGGACATTCAGTACTTC	-	TRBD1	14	TRBV6-5	TRBJ2-4
CASTVRGGAYNEQFF	TGCGCCAGCACCGTCCGGGGGGGTGCCTACAATGAGCAGTTCTTC	-	TRBD2	15	TRBV5-1	TRBJ2-1
CSASTQGETQYF	TGCAGTGCTAGTACGCAGGGTGAGACCCAGTACTTC	-	-	12	TRBV20-1	TRBJ2-5
CASSYAGGRVTDTQYF	TGTGCCAGCAGTTACGCGGGGGGGCGGGTCACAGATACGCAGTATTTT	-	TRBD2	16	TRBV6-2/TRBV6-3	TRBJ2-3
CASSERRTGGAEAFF	TGTGCCAGCAGTGAAAGGAGGACAGGGGGTGCTGAAGCTTTCTTT	-	TRBD1	15	TRBV6-1	TRBJ1-1
CASSPTGTGVEQYF	TGCGCCAGCAGCCCTACCGGGACAGGGGTTGAGCAGTACTTC	-	TRBD1	14	TRBV5-1	TRBJ2-7
CARSYELAGYQETQYF	TGTGCCAGAAGTTACGAGCTAGCGGGGTACCAAGAGACCCAGTACTTC	-	TRBD2	16	TRBV5-3	TRBJ2-5
CASSLTGEAYNEQFF	TGTGCCAGCAGTTTGACAGGAGAGGCTTACAATGAGCAGTTCTTC	-	-	15	TRBV27	TRBJ2-1
CASSSSFGTGYAGELFF	TGTGCCAGCAGCTCCTCTTTTGGGACAGGGTACGCCGGGGAGCTGTTTTTT	-	TRBD1	17	TRBV6-2/TRBV6-3	TRBJ2-2
CASSLSQGALF	TGTGCCAGCAGCCTATCTCAGGGGGCTCTCTTT	few	TRBD1	11	TRBV3-1/TRBV3-2	TRBJ1-1
CASSPPAGEQSF	TGTGCCAGCAGCCCCCCAGCGGGGGAGCAATCCTTC	-	TRBD2	12	TRBV28	TRBJ2-7
CASSLGTGSTEQYF	TGCGCCAGCAGTCTCGGGACAGGGAGTACTGAGCAGTACTTC	once	TRBD1	14	TRBV4-3	TRBJ2-7
CASSENDRGNDEQYF	TGTGCCAGCAGCGAGAATGACAGGGGGAATGACGAGCAGTACTTC	once	TRBD1	15	TRBV9	TRBJ2-7
CASSQAARGGFNTGELFF	TGCGCCAGCAGCCAAGCGGCTAGGGGGGGCTTTAACACCGGGGAGCTGTTTTTT	-	-	18	TRBV4-3	TRBJ2-2
CASSPDRGPYEQYF	TGTGCCAGCAGCCCCGACAGGGGTCCCTACGAGCAGTACTTC	-	TRBD1	14	TRBV7-2	TRBJ2-7
CASSSRDRVSGELFF	TGTGCCAGCAGCTCCCGGGACAGGGTGAGCGGGGAGCTGTTTTTT	once	TRBD1	15	TRBV3-1/TRBV3-2	TRBJ2-2
CASSQVPGVRVLGEQYF	TGCGCCAGCAGCCAAGTACCGGGAGTCAGGGTTTTAGGCGAGCAGTACTTC	-	-	17	TRBV4-1	TRBJ2-7
CASSLASSGGASEQYF	TGTGCCAGCAGCTTAGCCTCTAGCGGGGGGGCGTCCGAGCAGTACTTC	-	TRBD2	16	TRBV11-3	TRBJ2-7
CASSPGTSYNEQFF	TGTGCCAGCTCCCCCGGGACTAGCTACAATGAGCAGTTCTTC	-	TRBD2	14	TRBV18	TRBJ2-1
CASSVRGRGTGGQDEQYF	TGTGCCAGCAGCGTGAGGGGGAGAGGGACAGGGGGCCAGGACGAGCAGTACTTC	-	TRBD1	18	TRBV9	TRBJ2-7
CASSSGHSGSNQPQHF	TGTGCCAGCAGCTCAGGACACAGTGGAAGCAATCAGCCCCAGCATTTT	-	-	16	TRBV7-8	TRBJ1-5
CASSQVGGNEQFF	TGTGCCAGCAGCCAAGTAGGGGGCAATGAGCAGTTCTTC	-	-	13	TRBV3-1/TRBV3-2	TRBJ2-1
CASSQGLAEADTQYF	TGTGCCAGCAGCCAAGGACTAGCCGAGGCAGATACGCAGTATTTT	-	TRBD2	15	TRBV7-9	TRBJ2-3
CASSTPEQGSLEAFF	TGTGCCAGCAGCACACCTGAACAGGGGAGTCTTGAAGCTTTCTTT	-	TRBD1	15	TRBV5-4	TRBJ1-1
CASSSGGSGQVVSYEQYF	TGTGCCAGCAGCTCAGGGGGGTCGGGACAGGTCGTCTCCTACGAGCAGTACTTC	-	TRBD1	18	TRBV7-2	TRBJ2-7
CASSEAALPSYEQYF	TGCGCCTCCTCGGAGGCAGCTCTTCCCTCCTACGAGCAGTACTTC	-	-	15	TRBV4-3	TRBJ2-7
CASRGVINQPQHF	TGTGCCAGTCGTGGAGTGATTAATCAGCCCCAGCATTTT	-	-	13	TRBV19	TRBJ1-5
CASSPRPGTSGVQETQYF	TGTGCCAGCAGTCCAAGACCAGGGACTAGCGGGGTACAAGAGACCCAGTACTTC	-	TRBD2	18	TRBV6-6	TRBJ2-5
CASSALQGNYGYTF	TGTGCCAGCAGCGCGCTACAGGGGAACTATGGCTACACCTTC	-	TRBD1	14	TRBV7-9	TRBJ1-2
CASSQQPGGDSGGYTF	TGTGCCAGCAGCCAACAACCAGGGGGCGATAGTGGAGGCTACACCTTC	-	TRBD1	16	TRBV3-1/TRBV3-2	TRBJ1-2
CASSQERGENSPLHF	TGCGCCAGCAGCCAAGAGCGGGGGGAAAATTCACCCCTCCACTTT	-	-	15	TRBV4-3	TRBJ1-6
CASTPRQLAGVYEQYF	TGTGCCAGCACCCCCAGGCAACTAGCGGGGGTATACGAGCAGTACTTC	-	TRBD2	16	TRBV9	TRBJ2-7
CATGSRLVGNEQFF	TGTGCCACTGGATCCCGGCTAGTGGGCAATGAGCAGTTCTTC	-	-	14	TRBV24-1	TRBJ2-1
CASHREFGANVLTF	TGTGCCAGTCACAGGGAGTTTGGGGCCAACGTCCTGACTTTC	-	-	14	TRBV19	TRBJ2-6
CASSARTGTFNYGYTF	TGTGCCAGCAGCGCCCGGACAGGGACCTTTAACTATGGCTACACCTTC	-	TRBD1	16	TRBV9	TRBJ1-2
CASSVRGTGELFF	TGTGCCAGCAGCGTACGGGGCACCGGGGAGCTGTTTTTT	-	-	13	TRBV9	TRBJ2-2
CASSPPGQGQPQHF	TGTGCCAGCAGTCCTCCGGGACAGGGTCAGCCCCAGCATTTT	once	TRBD1	14	TRBV25-1	TRBJ1-5
CASSAGGGVTNEKLFF	TGTGCCAGCAGCGCAGGAGGAGGGGTTACTAATGAAAAACTGTTTTTT	-	-	16	TRBV9	TRBJ1-4
CASSSTGLAVGKTQYF	TGTGCCAGCAGCTCCACTGGACTAGCGGTGGGCAAGACCCAGTACTTC	-	TRBD2	16	TRBV5-6	TRBJ2-5
CASSVAGGSGGTDTQYF	TGTGCCAGCAGCGTAGCTGGGGGCAGCGGGGGTACAGATACGCAGTATTTT	-	TRBD2	17	TRBV9	TRBJ2-3
CASSVGPEETQYF	TGTGCCAGCAGCGTAGGGCCAGAAGAGACCCAGTACTTC	-	-	13	TRBV9	TRBJ2-5
CASSSLAGGSYEQYF	TGTGCCAGCAGCTCCCTAGCGGGGGGATCCTACGAGCAGTACTTC	-	TRBD2	15	TRBV7-6	TRBJ2-7
CASSPSLGGTDTQYF	TGTGCCAGCAGCCCGAGTTTAGGGGGAACAGATACGCAGTATTTT	-	-	15	TRBV7-7	TRBJ2-3
CASSLVGTGPFEQYF	TGTGCCAGCAGCTTGGTTGGGACAGGGCCTTTCGAGCAGTACTTC	-	TRBD1	15	TRBV5-6	TRBJ2-7
CASSTGQGTYGYTF	TGTGCCAGCAGCACGGGACAGGGCACCTATGGCTACACCTTC	-	TRBD1	14	TRBV9	TRBJ1-2
CASSWGQGRGTEAFF	TGCGCCAGCAGCTGGGGGCAGGGTAGAGGCACTGAAGCTTTCTTT	-	-	15	TRBV5-1	TRBJ1-1
CASSGRQGLATEAFF	TGTGCCAGCAGTGGGAGACAGGGGTTGGCCACTGAAGCTTTCTTT	-	TRBD1	15	TRBV6-2/TRBV6-3	TRBJ1-1
CASSLGGVGYTF	TGTGCCAGCAGCTTGGGCGGGGTTGGCTACACCTTC	-	-	12	TRBV5-5	TRBJ1-2
CASCDRDTEAFF	TGCGCCAGTTGTGACAGGGACACTGAAGCTTTCTTT	-	TRBD1	12	TRBV10-2	TRBJ1-1
CASTHRARETQYF	TGTGCCAGCACCCACAGGGCGAGAGAGACCCAGTACTTC	-	-	13	TRBV7-9	TRBJ2-5